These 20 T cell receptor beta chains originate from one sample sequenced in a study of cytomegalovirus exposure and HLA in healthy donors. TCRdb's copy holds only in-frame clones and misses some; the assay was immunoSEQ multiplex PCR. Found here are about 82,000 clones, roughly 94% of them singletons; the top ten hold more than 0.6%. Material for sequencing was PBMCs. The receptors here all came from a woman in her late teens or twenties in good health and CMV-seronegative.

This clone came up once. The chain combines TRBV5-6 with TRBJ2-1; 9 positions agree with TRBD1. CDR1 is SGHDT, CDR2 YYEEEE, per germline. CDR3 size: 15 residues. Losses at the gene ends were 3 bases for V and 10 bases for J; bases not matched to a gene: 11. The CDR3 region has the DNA TGTGCCAGCAGCTCCGGGACAGGGAGACGCGAGGAGCAGTTCTTC. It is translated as CASSSGTGRREEQFF. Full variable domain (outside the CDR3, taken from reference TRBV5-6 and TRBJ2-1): DAGVTQSPTHLIKTRGQQVTLRCSPKSGHDTVSWYQQALGQGPQFIFQYYEEEERQRGNFPDRFSGHQFPNYSSELNVNALLLGDSALYLCASSSGTGRREEQFFGPGTRLTVL.

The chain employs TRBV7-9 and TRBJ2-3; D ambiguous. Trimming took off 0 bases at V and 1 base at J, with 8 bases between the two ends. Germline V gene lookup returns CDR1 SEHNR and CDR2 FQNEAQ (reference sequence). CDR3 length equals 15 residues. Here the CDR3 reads CASSLATIRTDTQYF. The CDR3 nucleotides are TGTGCCAGCAGCTTAGCTACTATCCGCACAGATACGCAGTATTTT.

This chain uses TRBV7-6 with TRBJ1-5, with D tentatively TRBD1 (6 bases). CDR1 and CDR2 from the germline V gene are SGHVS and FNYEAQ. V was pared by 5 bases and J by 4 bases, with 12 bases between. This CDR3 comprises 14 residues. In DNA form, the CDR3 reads TGTGCCAGCAGCCCGGGGGGCTGGAATCAGCCCCAGCATTTT. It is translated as CASSPGGWNQPQHF.

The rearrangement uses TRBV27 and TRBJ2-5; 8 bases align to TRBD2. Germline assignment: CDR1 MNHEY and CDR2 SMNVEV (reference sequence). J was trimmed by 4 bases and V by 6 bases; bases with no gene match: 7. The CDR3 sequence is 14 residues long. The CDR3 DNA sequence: TGTGCCAGCAGGAGCAGCGGGGGAGGAGAGACCCAGTACTTC. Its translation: CASRSSGGGETQYF.

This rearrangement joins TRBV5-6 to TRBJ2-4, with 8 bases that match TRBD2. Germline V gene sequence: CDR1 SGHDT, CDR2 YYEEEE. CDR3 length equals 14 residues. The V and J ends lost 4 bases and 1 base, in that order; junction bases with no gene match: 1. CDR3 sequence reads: CASSRGGAKNIQYF. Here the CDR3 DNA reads TGTGCCAGCAGCCGGGGGGGGGCCAAAAACATTCAGTACTTC.

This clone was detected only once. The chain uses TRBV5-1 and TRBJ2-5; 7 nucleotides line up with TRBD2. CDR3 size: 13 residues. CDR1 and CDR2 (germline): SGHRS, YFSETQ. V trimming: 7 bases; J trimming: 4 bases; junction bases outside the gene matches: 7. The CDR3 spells CASSREVVETQYF. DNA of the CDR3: TGCGCCAGCTCCCGGGAGGTCGTAGAGACCCAGTACTTC.

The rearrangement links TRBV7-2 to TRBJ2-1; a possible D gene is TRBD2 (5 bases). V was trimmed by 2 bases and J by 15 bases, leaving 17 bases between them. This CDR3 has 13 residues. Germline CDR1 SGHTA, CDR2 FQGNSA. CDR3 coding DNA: TGTGCCAGCAGCTTATATTCGACTAAAAGATGGTTCTTC. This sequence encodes CASSLYSTKRWFF.

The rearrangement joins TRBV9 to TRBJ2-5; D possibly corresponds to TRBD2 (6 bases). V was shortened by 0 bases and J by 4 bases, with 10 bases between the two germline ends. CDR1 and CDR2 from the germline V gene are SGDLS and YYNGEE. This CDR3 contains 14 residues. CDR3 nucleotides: TGTGCCAGCAGCGTAGAGGAGGGCCGAGAGACCCAGTACTTC. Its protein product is CASSVEEGRETQYF. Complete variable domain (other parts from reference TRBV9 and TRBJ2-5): DSGVTQTPKHLITATGQRVTLRCSPRSGDLSVYWYQQSLDQGLQFLIQYYNGEERAKGNILERFSAQQFPDLHSELNLSSLELGDSALYFCASSVEEGRETQYFGPGTRLLVL.

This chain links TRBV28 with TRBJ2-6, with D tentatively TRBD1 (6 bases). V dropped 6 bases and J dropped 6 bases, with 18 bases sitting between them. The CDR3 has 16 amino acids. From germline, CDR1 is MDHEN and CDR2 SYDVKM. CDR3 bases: TGTGCCAGCAGACACGACACAGGGTTTGAGGCCAACGTCCTGACTTTC. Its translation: CASRHDTGFEANVLTF.

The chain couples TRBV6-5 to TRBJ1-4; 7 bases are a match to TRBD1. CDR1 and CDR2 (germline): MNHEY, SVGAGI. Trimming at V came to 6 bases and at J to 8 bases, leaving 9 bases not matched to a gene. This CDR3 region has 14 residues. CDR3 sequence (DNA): TGTGCCAGCAGAGGGACAGCCCGAAGAGAAAAACTGTTTTTT. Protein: CASRGTARREKLFF.

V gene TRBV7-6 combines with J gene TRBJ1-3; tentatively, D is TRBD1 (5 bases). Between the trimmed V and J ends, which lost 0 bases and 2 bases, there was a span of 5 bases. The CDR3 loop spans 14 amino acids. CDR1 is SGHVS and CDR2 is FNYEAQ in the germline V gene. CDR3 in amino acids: CASSLAGAGNTIYF. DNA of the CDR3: TGTGCCAGCAGCTTAGCAGGGGCTGGAAACACCATATATTTT.

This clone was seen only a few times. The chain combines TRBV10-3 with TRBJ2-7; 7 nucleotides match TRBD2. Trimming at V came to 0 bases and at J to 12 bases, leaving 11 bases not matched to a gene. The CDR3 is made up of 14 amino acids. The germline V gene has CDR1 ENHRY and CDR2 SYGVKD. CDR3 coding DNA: TGTGCCATCAGTGAGTCAACAGCGGGGCCGGCCGCGTACTTC. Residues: CAISESTAGPAAYF.

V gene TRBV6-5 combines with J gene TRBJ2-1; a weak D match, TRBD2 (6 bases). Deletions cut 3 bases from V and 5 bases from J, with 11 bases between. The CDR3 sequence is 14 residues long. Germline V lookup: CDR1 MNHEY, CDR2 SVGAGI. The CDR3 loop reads CASSYLGGNNEQFF. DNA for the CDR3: TGTGCCAGCAGTTATCTTGGGGGGAACAATGAGCAGTTCTTC.

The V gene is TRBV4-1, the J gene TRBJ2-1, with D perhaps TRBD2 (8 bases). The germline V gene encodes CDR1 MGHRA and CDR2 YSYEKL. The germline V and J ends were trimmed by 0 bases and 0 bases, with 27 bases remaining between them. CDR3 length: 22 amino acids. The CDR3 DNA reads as TGCGCCAGCAGCCAAGATATGTTTCCTATGGTAGCGGGACAGAGCTCCTACAATGAGCAGTTCTTC. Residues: CASSQDMFPMVAGQSSYNEQFF.

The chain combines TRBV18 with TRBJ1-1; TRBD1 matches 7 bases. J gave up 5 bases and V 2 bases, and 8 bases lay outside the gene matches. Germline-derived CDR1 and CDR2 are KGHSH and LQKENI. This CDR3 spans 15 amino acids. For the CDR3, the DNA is TGTGCCAGCTCACCAGAGGCGACAGGGAGGACTGAAGCTTTCTTT. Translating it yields CASSPEATGRTEAFF.

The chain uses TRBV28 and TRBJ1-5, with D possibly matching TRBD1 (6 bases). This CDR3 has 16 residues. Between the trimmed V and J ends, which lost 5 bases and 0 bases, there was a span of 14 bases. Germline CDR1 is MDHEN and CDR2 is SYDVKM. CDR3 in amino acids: CASSPIWTDSNQPQHF. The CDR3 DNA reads TGTGCCAGCAGTCCCATATGGACAGATAGCAATCAGCCCCAGCATTTT. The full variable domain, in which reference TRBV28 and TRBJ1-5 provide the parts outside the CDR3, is DVKVTQSSRYLVKRTGEKVFLECVQDMDHENMFWYRQDPGLGLRLIYFSYDVKMKEKGDIPEGYSVSREKKERFSLILESASTNQTSMYLCASSPIWTDSNQPQHFGDGTRLSIL.

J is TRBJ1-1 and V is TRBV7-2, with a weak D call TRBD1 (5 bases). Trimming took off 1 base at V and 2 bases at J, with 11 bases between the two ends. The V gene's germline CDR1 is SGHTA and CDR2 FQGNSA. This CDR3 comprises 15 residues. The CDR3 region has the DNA TGTGCCAGCAGCTTAGTAGGACAAATTAACACTGAAGCTTTCTTT. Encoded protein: CASSLVGQINTEAFF.

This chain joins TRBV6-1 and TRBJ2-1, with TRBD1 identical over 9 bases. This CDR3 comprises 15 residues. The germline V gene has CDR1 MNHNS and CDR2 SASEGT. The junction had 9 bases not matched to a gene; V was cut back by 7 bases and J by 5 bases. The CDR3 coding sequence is TGTGCCAGCAAATCGGGACAGGGAAACGACAATGAGCAGTTCTTC. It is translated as CASKSGQGNDNEQFF.

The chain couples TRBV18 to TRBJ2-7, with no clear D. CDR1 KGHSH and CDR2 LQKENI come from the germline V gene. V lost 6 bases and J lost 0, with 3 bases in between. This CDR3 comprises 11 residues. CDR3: CASSYSYEQYF. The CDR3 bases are TGTGCCAGCTCCTACTCCTACGAGCAGTACTTC.

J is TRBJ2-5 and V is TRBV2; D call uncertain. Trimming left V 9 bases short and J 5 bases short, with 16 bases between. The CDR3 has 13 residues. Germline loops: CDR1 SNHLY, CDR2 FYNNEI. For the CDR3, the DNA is TGTGCCAGTGAATGGAACCTCGGGGAGACCCAGTACTTC. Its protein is CASEWNLGETQYF.